This paragraph reports one T cell receptor (beta chain). In the original analysis: Amplification with reference gene primers provided the estimates of nucleated cell counts. Method: immunoSEQ multiplex PCR; TCRdb's copy keeps in-frame clones and lacks some. The DNA gave D and trimming, while V, J and clone size come from that table. In the table there are some 200,000 clones, roughly 81% of which are singletons. The data were obtained in a study of blood T cell repertoires in COVID-19. Across the whole study: Donors in the United States, Italy and Spain gave samples during acute or convalescent COVID-19. T cells, B-cell-depleted T cells, or PBMCs supplied cDNA or gDNA.

J lost 1 base, V lost 6 bases, and 6 bases had no gene match. CDR1 and CDR2 from the germline V gene are SEHNR and FQNEAQ (reference sequence). The CDR3 totals 14 residues. Sequenced sample: peripheral blood. The receptor was isolated from a woman in her forties or fifties with active or convalescent COVID-19. V gene TRBV7-9 combines with J gene TRBJ2-7; TRBD1 aligns across 7 bases. CDR3 nucleotide sequence: TGTGCCAGCAGTCGTACAGGGGTGTCCTACGAGCAGTACGTC. Its protein is CASSRTGVSYEQYV.